Listed below are T cell receptor beta chains from one sample, sequenced in a study of vaccination effects on CD4 cells after COVID-19. Antigens of these TCRs are unknown. Profiled with immunoSEQ multiplex PCR; TCRdb holds only in-frame clones, not every one. The data show tens of thousands of clones, 65% to 90% seen once. This specimen consisted of CD4+ T cells from PBMCs cultured with HCoV-229E spike peptides, obtained before COVID-19 vaccination. All receptors derive from a human donor who received a COVID-19 vaccine. Both conserved end residues are part of each CDR3. The order of the fields is D gene, J gene, V gene, CDR3 protein. The D gene is left open where the match is weak.

-,TRBJ1-5,TRBV27,CASNPGLSNQPQHF
TRBD1,TRBJ2-1,TRBV30,CASTGSGTGNKLGQFF
TRBD2,TRBJ2-3,TRBV11-2,CASRLAGGPSDTQYF
-,TRBJ2-3,TRBV6-5,CASSPSTDTQYF
TRBD2,TRBJ2-2,TRBV19,CASSKQPGLAGGWNTGELFF
-,TRBJ2-1,TRBV9,CASSPKGGRTYNEQFF
-,TRBJ2-1,TRBV7-2,CASSLINEQFF
-,TRBJ1-2,TRBV4-2,CASSQTSNYGYTF
TRBD2,TRBJ2-1,TRBV10-1,CASGAGWRGGDEQFF
-,TRBJ1-1,TRBV7-3,CASSLLGENTEAFF
TRBD2,TRBJ2-3,TRBV9,CASSVRASGFTDTQYF
-,TRBJ1-1,TRBV18,CASSATQNTEAFF
-,TRBJ2-5,TRBV11-2,CASREQGQETQYF
-,TRBJ2-3,TRBV6-2/TRBV6-3,CASSFMRTDTQYF
TRBD2,TRBJ2-1,TRBV2,CASTSWGLAGGGQFF
TRBD1,TRBJ1-2,TRBV28,CASSEGTGGRGYTF
-,TRBJ1-5,TRBV19,CASSIRRDSNQPQHF
-,TRBJ2-3,TRBV5-4,CASSLAGPDTQYF
-,TRBJ2-1,TRBV5-6,CASSLGTDNSDGYNEQFF
-,TRBJ1-3,TRBV5-6,CASSFGGPSSGNTIYF
-,TRBJ1-1,TRBV2,CASSDRGRIKYTEAFF
-,TRBJ2-5,TRBV24-1,CATRDNQETQYF
-,TRBJ2-1,TRBV5-1,CASSLPKGGANNEQFF
-,TRBJ1-3,TRBV28,CASKPTGMRNTIYF
-,TRBJ2-5,TRBV5-6,CASSIIDQETQYF
-,TRBJ2-5,TRBV5-6,CASSPGVGFGQETQYF
TRBD1,TRBJ2-3,TRBV11-2,CASSLLDRGTQYF
-,TRBJ2-3,TRBV7-3,CASSLNRNTDTQYF
-,TRBJ2-6,TRBV19,CASSIAGFHTTGANVLTF
TRBD1,TRBJ2-1,TRBV18,CASATGVNEQFF
-,TRBJ1-5,TRBV9,CASSGRDQGQPQHF
-,TRBJ1-2,TRBV9,CASSDEHGLYGYTF
-,TRBJ2-1,TRBV7-9,CASSLVGSYNEQFF
-,TRBJ2-2,TRBV21-1,CASSKDHGQGRRNTGELFF
-,TRBJ1-1,TRBV18,CASSPGQGNTEAFF
TRBD2,TRBJ2-1,TRBV7-6,CASSPAGTSGYNEQFF
-,TRBJ2-2,TRBV9,CASSVTSPGELFF
-,TRBJ2-5,TRBV2,CASSEGRRTQYF
-,TRBJ2-3,TRBV19,CASSTTPGGTDTQYF
TRBD2,TRBJ2-1,TRBV27,CASRRAGGGSYNEQFF